The clone carrying this TCR beta chain was seen only a few times. The sample comes from a study of cytomegalovirus exposure and HLA in healthy donors. Amplification used 60 Vbeta primers and 13 Jbeta primers. This table comes from immunoSEQ multiplex PCR, and its TCRdb copy is limited to in-frame clones, with some not included. This table has 150,000 to 200,000 clones, around three quarters appearing once. In germline, CDR1 is LGHNA, CDR2 YNFKEQ. The CDR3 is 18 amino acids. Unmatched junction bases numbered 14, after V lost 1 base and J lost 6 bases. This sequence was found in a man aged 25-40 years in good health and CMV-seronegative. Source material: PBMCs. V is TRBV4-2 and J is TRBJ2-1; 8 bases align to TRBD2. The CDR3 spells CASSQVGGAGASGNEQFF. The CDR3 bases are TGTGCCAGCAGCCAAGTCGGGGGGGCGGGGGCGTCTGGCAATGAGCAGTTCTTC.